The text below deals with one T cell receptor beta chain. CDR1 SQVTM and CDR2 ANQGSEA come from the germline V gene. This CDR3 comprises 13 residues. Trimming at V came to 7 bases and at J to 10 bases, leaving 10 bases not matched to a gene. The data were obtained in a study of blood T cell repertoires in COVID-19. Across the study: Collection of acute and convalescent COVID-19 samples took place in the United States, Italy and Spain. PBMCs, B-cell-depleted T cells, or T cells provided the cDNA or gDNA that made up the material.

As handled by the study authors: Estimated nucleated cell counts came from reference gene primer amplification. This table comes from immunoSEQ multiplex PCR, and its TCRdb copy is limited to in-frame clones, with some not included. That table gives V, J and clone size, and the DNA gave D and trimming. The sample contains over 250,000 clones, 70% to 90% of which appear only once. This TCR was sampled from a woman aged 40 to 55 who had recovered from COVID-19. The specimen sequenced was peripheral blood. The chain has TRBV29-1 and TRBJ1-4; 9 nucleotides match TRBD1. CDR3 amino acids: CSAETGGRRKLFF. The CDR3 nucleotides are TGCAGCGCTGAGACAGGGGGTCGAAGAAAACTGTTTTTT.